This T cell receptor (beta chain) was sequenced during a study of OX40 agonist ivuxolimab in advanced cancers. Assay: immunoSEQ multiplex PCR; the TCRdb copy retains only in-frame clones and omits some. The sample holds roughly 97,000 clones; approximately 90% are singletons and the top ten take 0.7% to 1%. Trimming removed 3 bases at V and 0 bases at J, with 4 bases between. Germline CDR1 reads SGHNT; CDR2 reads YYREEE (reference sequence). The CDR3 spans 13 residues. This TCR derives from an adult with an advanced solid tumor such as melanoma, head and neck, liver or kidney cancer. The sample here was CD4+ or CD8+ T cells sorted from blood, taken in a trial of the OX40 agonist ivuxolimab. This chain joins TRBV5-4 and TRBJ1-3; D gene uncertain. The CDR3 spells CASSWFSGNTIYF. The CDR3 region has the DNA TGTGCCAGCAGCTGGTTCTCTGGAAACACCATATATTTT. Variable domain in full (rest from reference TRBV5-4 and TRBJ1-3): ETGVTQSPTHLIKTRGQQVTLRCSSQSGHNTVSWYQQALGQGPQFIFQYYREEENGRGNFPPRFSGLQFPNYSSELNVNALELDDSALYLCASSWFSGNTIYFGEGSWLTVV.